The present entry profiles one T cell receptor (beta chain) with its context. The source of the sample is a study of blood T cell repertoires in COVID-19. On the study more broadly: Italy, Spain and the United States were the sources of the convalescent and acute COVID-19 samples.

Libraries were prepared by immunoSEQ multiplex PCR; TCRdb keeps only in-frame clonotypes and omits some of them. The data contain about 150,000 clones, 85% to 90% of them singletons. The clonotype comes from a woman between 40 and 50 years old with acute or convalescent COVID-19. Sequences were obtained from peripheral blood.

CDR3 in amino acids: CAISEPLAAQYEQYF. The CDR3 coding sequence is TGTGCCATCAGTGAACCACTAGCGGCTCAATACGAGCAGTACTTC. This sequence joins TRBV10-3 and TRBJ2-7, with 8 nucleotides matching TRBD2. V dropped 3 bases and J dropped 4; count of bases not matched to a gene: 8. This CDR3 region has 15 residues. Germline assignment: CDR1 ENHRY and CDR2 SYGVKD.